Listed below are T cell receptor beta chains from one sample, sequenced in a study of shared clonotypes between healthy human individuals. Sequencing was performed with immunoSEQ multiplex PCR; in TCRdb, only in-frame clones are kept and a portion is missing. The repertoire holds hundreds of thousands of clones, roughly 95% seen once, with about 0.054% in the top ten. The material sequenced was naive CD4+ T cells sorted from blood. These receptors were taken from a woman aged 25 to 39 in good health. The CDR3 runs from the conserved cysteine through the conserved F or W. D genes are given only for firm matches. The size field is filled for only some rows; it gives once, few, many or a size class.

v_gene	d_gene	j_gene	abundance	CDR3nt	CDR3aa
TRBV9	TRBD2	TRBJ2-1	-	TGTGCCAGCAGCGTAGAGAGCGGGAGCAATGAGCAGTTCTTC	CASSVESGSNEQFF
TRBV11-1	-	TRBJ2-3	-	TGTGCCAGCAGCCTAGTGCCAGATACGCAGTATTTT	CASSLVPDTQYF
TRBV7-9	TRBD1	TRBJ2-3	-	TGTGCCAGCAGCTTAAGACAGGGGCGCACAGATACGCAGTATTTT	CASSLRQGRTDTQYF
TRBV4-1	-	TRBJ1-1	few	TGCGCCAGCAGCCAAGGGTGGTACAACACTGAAGCTTTCTTT	CASSQGWYNTEAFF
TRBV2	-	TRBJ2-3	-	TGTGCCAGCAGTGGAAGGAACACAGATACGCAGTATTTT	CASSGRNTDTQYF
TRBV11-2	TRBD2	TRBJ2-3	-	TGTGCCAGCAGCTTAGGTCTCCTGGCGGGAGTCGCAGATACGCAGTATTTT	CASSLGLLAGVADTQYF
TRBV29-1	TRBD1	TRBJ1-5	-	TGCAGCGCACAGACAGGGGGCGGCAATCAGCCCCAGCATTTT	CSAQTGGGNQPQHF
TRBV19	-	TRBJ2-3	-	TGTGCCAGTAGTTCGGGACAAAATACGCAGTATTTT	CASSSGQNTQYF
TRBV5-1	TRBD1	TRBJ2-7	-	TGCGCCAGCAGATCGGGACAGGGGCTCTACGAGCAGTACTTC	CASRSGQGLYEQYF
TRBV5-1	-	TRBJ2-1	-	TGCGCCAGCAGCTTGGAAGGGCTCTACAATGAGCAGTTCTTC	CASSLEGLYNEQFF
TRBV15	TRBD1	TRBJ2-3	-	TGTGCCACCAGCAGACCGCCGGGACAGGGGGCCACAGATACGCAGTATTTT	CATSRPPGQGATDTQYF
TRBV5-1	TRBD2	TRBJ2-3	-	TGCGCCAGCAGCTTAATTAGCGGGAGGGGTGGAGATACGCAGTATTTT	CASSLISGRGGDTQYF
TRBV7-3	-	TRBJ1-4	-	TGTGCCAGCAGCGACGGTGAAAAACTGTTTTTT	CASSDGEKLFF
TRBV29-1	-	TRBJ1-2	-	TGCAGCGTCCGGGGACAAACCGCCTATGGCTACACCTTC	CSVRGQTAYGYTF
TRBV7-6	TRBD2	TRBJ2-7	-	TGTGCCAGTTCACGCGGGAGATCCTACGAGCAGTACTTC	CASSRGRSYEQYF